This TCR beta chain was sequenced for a study of blood T cell repertoires in COVID-19. Sequencing was performed with immunoSEQ multiplex PCR; in TCRdb, only in-frame clones are kept and a portion is missing. This sample yields more than 150,000 clones, of which about 85% are seen a single time; 9.8% belongs to the top ten. The junction had 11 bases not matched to a gene; V was cut back by 6 bases and J by 8 bases. There are 15 residues in the CDR3. Germline CDR1 reads SGHRS; CDR2 reads YFSETQ. Sequencing was performed on peripheral blood. The receptor was derived from a woman aged 80 or over with acute or convalescent COVID-19. This rearrangement joins TRBV5-1 to TRBJ2-1; TRBD1 matches 10 bases. CDR3 in amino acids: CASTLTGQGVYEQFF. The CDR3 bases are TGCGCCAGCACCCTAACCGGACAGGGGGTTTATGAGCAGTTCTTC.